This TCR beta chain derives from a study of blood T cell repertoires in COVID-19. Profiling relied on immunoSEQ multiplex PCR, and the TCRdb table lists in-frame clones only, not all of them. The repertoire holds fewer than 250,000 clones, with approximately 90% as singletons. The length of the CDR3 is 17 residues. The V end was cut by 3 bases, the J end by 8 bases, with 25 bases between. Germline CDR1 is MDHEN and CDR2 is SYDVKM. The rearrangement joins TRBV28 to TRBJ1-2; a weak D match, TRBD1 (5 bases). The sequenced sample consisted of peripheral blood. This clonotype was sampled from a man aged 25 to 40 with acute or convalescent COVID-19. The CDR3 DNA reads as TGTGCCAGCAGTTTTAGACAGCCGTACCAATCCTTGTCGGGCTACACCTTC. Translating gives CASSFRQPYQSLSGYTF.